What follows are 19 T cell receptor beta chains derived from one specimen sequenced in a study of blood T cells in healthy people across ages. Through a sample-barcoded 5' primer and a J-beta primer mix, a second PCR was run for roughly 6 to 12 cycles. TCRdb reprocessed the 5' RACE reads with MiXCR, giving one entry per CDR3 protein. The data contain 1 million to 1.2 million distinct CDR3 sequences, 30% to 40% of them singletons. Sequencing used blood. The receptors stem from a young man in good health.

The rearrangement uses TRBV10-3 and TRBJ2-1; TRBD1 agrees at 10 bases. Germline trimming cut 3 bases from V and 4 bases from J; bases unmatched to any gene: 6. Germline loops: CDR1 ENHRY, CDR2 SYGVKD. CDR3 length: 16 residues. CDR3 sequence reads: CAISDPGTGDYNEQFF. For the CDR3, the DNA is TGTGCCATCAGTGACCCCGGGACAGGGGATTACAATGAGCAGTTCTTC.

The rearrangement joins TRBV4-1 to TRBJ2-1, with 7 positions matching TRBD1. CDR1 is MGHRA and CDR2 is YSYEKL in the germline V gene. V was pared by 1 base and J by 2 bases, with 5 bases of the junction left unmatched. This CDR3 region has 16 residues. The CDR3 sequence: CASSQGGGRTYNEQFF. CDR3 in DNA: TGCGCCAGCAGCCAAGGAGGGGGCCGCACCTACAATGAGCAGTTCTTC.

This sequence joins TRBV7-6 and TRBJ2-3, with 11 positions matching TRBD2. CDR1 SGHVS and CDR2 FNYEAQ come from the germline V gene. This CDR3 is built from 15 residues. With V trimmed by 8 bases and J by 2 bases, 6 bases remained unmatched. CDR3 DNA: TGTGCCAGCGCCCCTAGCGGGGGGCTCACAGATACGCAGTATTTT. This encodes CASAPSGGLTDTQYF. The entire variable domain, with the rest obtained from reference TRBV7-6 and TRBJ2-3, is as follows: GAGVSQSPRYKVTKRGQDVALRCDPISGHVSLYWYRQALGQGPEFLTYFNYEAQQDKSGLPNDRFSAERPEGSISTLTIQRTEQRDSAMYRCASAPSGGLTDTQYFGPGTRLTVL.

In DNA form, the CDR3 reads TGTGCCACCAGGGGAAGCGGGGGCCTTTCCTACAATGAGCAGTTCTTC. Its protein is CATRGSGGLSYNEQFF. The chain has TRBV24-1 and TRBJ2-1, with 8 bases fitting TRBD2. The CDR3 spans 16 residues. Germline V lookup: CDR1 KGHDR, CDR2 SFDVKD. Trimming took 7 bases from V and 1 from J; bases not matched to a gene: 8.

This clonotype was detected only a few times. The chain has TRBV3-1 and TRBJ1-1; TRBD1 is a possible D gene (5 bases). The CDR3 has 17 amino acids. V lost 1 base, J lost 0 bases, and 15 bases lay in between. CDR1 is LGHDT and CDR2 is YNNKEL in the germline V gene (reference sequence). CDR3 amino acids: CASSQARGKLMNTEAFF. The CDR3 region has the DNA TGTGCCAGCAGCCAAGCGAGGGGAAAACTAATGAACACTGAAGCTTTCTTT. Full variable domain (rest looked up from reference TRBV3-1 and TRBJ1-1): DTAVSQTPKYLVTQMGNDKSIKCEQNLGHDTMYWYKQDSKKFLKIMFSYNNKELIINETVPNRFSPKSPDKAHLNLHINSLELGDSAVYFCASSQARGKLMNTEAFFGQGTRLTVV.

CDR3 coding DNA: TGTGCCAGCAGCCATATACCGGGACAGGGGGCCTATCCGTCCTACAATGAGCAGTTCTTC. Translation gives CASSHIPGQGAYPSYNEQFF. This chain joins TRBV3-1 and TRBJ2-1; 12 bases align to TRBD1. CDR1 and CDR2 from the germline V gene are LGHDT and YNNKEL (reference sequence). Trimming at V came to 3 bases and at J to 1 base, leaving 13 bases not matched to a gene. This CDR3 is 20 amino acids long.

This clonotype was seen a few times. The V gene is TRBV12-3 or TRBV12-4, the J gene TRBJ1-2; D might be TRBD1 (5 bases). The V and J ends lost 11 bases and 7 bases respectively, with 8 bases between them. This CDR3 contains 9 residues. In DNA form, the CDR3 reads TGTGCCGACACAGGTGGCTACACCTTC. This sequence encodes CADTGGYTF.

The chain employs TRBV20-1 and TRBJ1-4, with TRBD1 as a possible D gene (6 bases). This CDR3 is built from 14 residues. Germline CDR1 is DFQATT and CDR2 is SNEGSKA (reference sequence). The germline V and J ends were trimmed by 3 bases and 8 bases, with 16 bases remaining between them. CDR3: CSARGTQAEEKLFF. CDR3 bases: TGCAGTGCTAGGGGGACACAGGCGGAGGAAAAACTGTTTTTT.

This clonotype was observed a few times. The V call is TRBV4-2, the J call TRBJ1-5; the D is unclear. This CDR3 region has 15 residues. CDR1 and CDR2 (germline): LGHNA, YNFKEQ. The V end was cut by 0 bases, the J end by 1 base, with 7 bases between. CDR3 coding DNA: TGTGCCAGCAGCCAAGATTGGTTAAGCAATCAGCCCCAGCATTTT. Translated: CASSQDWLSNQPQHF.

The V and J genes are TRBV11-3 and TRBJ1-1, with a tentative D call TRBD1 (5 bases). This CDR3 contains 13 residues. Trimming removed 8 bases at V and 9 bases at J, with 19 bases between. In germline, CDR1 is SGHNT, CDR2 YENEEA. CDR3 protein: CASSKGREEQAFF. The CDR3 DNA sequence: TGTGCCAGCTCCAAGGGCAGGGAAGAGCAAGCTTTCTTT.

The J gene is TRBJ2-2, the V gene TRBV2, with TRBD1 identical over 7 bases. CDR3 length equals 16 residues. V shed 6 bases, J shed 7 bases, and the junction held 14 bases outside the gene matches. CDR1 and CDR2 (germline): SNHLY, FYNNEI. CDR3 loop: CASRKGQVPYGGELFF. In DNA, the CDR3 is TGTGCCAGCAGGAAAGGACAGGTTCCTTACGGCGGGGAGCTGTTTTTT.

This clonotype was observed many times. CDR3 sequence: CASSLAAGNEGYNEQFF. The DNA of the CDR3 is TGTGCCAGCAGCTTAGCGGCAGGTAACGAGGGCTACAATGAGCAGTTCTTC. This chain joins TRBV7-9 and TRBJ2-1, with D maybe TRBD2 (5 bases). This CDR3 has 17 residues. Germline V lookup: CDR1 SEHNR, CDR2 FQNEAQ (reference sequence). Trimming removed 0 bases from V and 3 bases from J, with 15 bases in between.

This clonotype has just a few counts. This chain's CDR3 is CSATGTSYNEQFF. The CDR3 bases are TGCAGCGCTACCGGGACGTCCTACAATGAGCAGTTCTTC. This chain links TRBV29-1 with TRBJ2-1; TRBD1 or TRBD2 may be the D gene (5 bases each). Trimming stripped 7 bases from V and 1 base from J, with 11 bases between. The CDR3 consists of 13 residues. The germline gives CDR1 SQVTM, CDR2 ANQGSEA.

The chain combines TRBV12-3 or TRBV12-4 with TRBJ2-3, with D maybe TRBD1 (5 bases). The CDR3 extends over 17 amino acids. Trimming stripped 1 base from V and 5 bases from J, with 19 bases between. The CDR3 is CASSLEGTGHLEDTQYF. The CDR3 bases are TGTGCCAGCAGTTTAGAGGGTACAGGCCACTTGGAAGATACGCAGTATTTT.

This chain links TRBV4-3 with TRBJ2-5; D call uncertain. The V gene lost 0 bases and the J gene lost 5 bases, with 13 bases spanning the gap. Germline CDR1 is LGHNA and CDR2 is YSLEER. This CDR3 has 15 residues. The CDR3 reads CASSQDALLEETQYF. In DNA form, the CDR3 reads TGCGCCAGCAGCCAAGACGCCTTACTGGAGGAGACCCAGTACTTC.

Only a few counts were recorded for this clonotype. V is TRBV4-1 and J is TRBJ1-5, with TRBD1 identical over 9 bases. The germline V gene has CDR1 MGHRA and CDR2 YSYEKL. The CDR3 length is 18 residues. The trim removed 4 bases at V and 5 bases at J, leaving 15 bases unmatched. This chain's CDR3 is CASSPTTSVGQGYQPQHF. CDR3 nucleotide sequence: TGCGCCAGCAGCCCCACTACGTCAGTCGGACAGGGGTATCAGCCCCAGCATTTT.

Notes on this clonotype: Germline is not matched at one junction end, which may reflect a read error. This chain's CDR3 is CTSSLVVHGAGYGYTF. The CDR3 bases are TGTACCAGCAGTTTAGTGGTTCATGGGGCTGGCTATGGCTACACCTTC. The V gene is TRBV12-3 or TRBV12-4, the J gene TRBJ1-2; TRBD1 might be the D (5 bases). This CDR3 contains 16 residues.

With respect to this clonotype: A much larger clone differs by one base, so this may be a read error. J is TRBJ1-1 and V is TRBV12-3 or TRBV12-4; D gene unclear. The CDR3 loop spans 13 amino acids. V dropped 6 bases and J dropped 6 bases, with 14 bases sitting between them. The CDR3 DNA reads as TGTGCCAGCAGCCGCTTGACTGTTGCTGAAGCTTTCTTT. Translated, it gives CASSRLTVAEAFF.

This clonotype was observed once. This chain connects TRBV5-8 to TRBJ2-1; a weak D match, TRBD1 (5 bases). Trimming cost V 0 bases and J 3 bases, with 13 bases left between them. The germline V gene encodes CDR1 SGHTS and CDR2 YDEGEE. The CDR3 has 16 amino acids. Written as DNA, the CDR3 is TGTGCCAGCAGCTTGGTCCGCAGGGCGAACTACAATGAGCAGTTCTTC. It translates to CASSLVRRANYNEQFF.